What follows describes a single T cell receptor beta chain. The antigen remains unidentified. The CDR3 covers 16 residues. The J segment lost 1 base and the V segment lost 6 bases, leaving 8 bases of the junction unmatched. In germline, CDR1 is SEHNR, CDR2 FQNEAQ (reference sequence). The treatment: oral pan-JAK inhibitor, 5-10 mg twice daily. Those with alopecia areata gave lesional scalp punch biopsies and peripheral blood. This entry belongs to a study of CD8+ T cells in alopecia areata. In the study overall: Affected scalp percentage set treated patients' severity scores. General study findings and limits: A large proportion of expanded lesional clones were detected persisting in scalp and blood during tofacitinib. Across lesional scalp, and particularly alopecia totalis/universalis, clonality surpassed that of normal scalp.

As the sequencing template, cDNA was produced by extracting RNA and reverse transcribing it. Clones were read by immunoSEQ multiplex PCR, and TCRdb kept only the in-frame ones, dropping some. This table has 80,000 to 100,000 clones, 44% appearing once. This sequence joins TRBV7-9 and TRBJ2-2; TRBD2 agrees at 7 bases. The source material was CD8+ T cells sorted from blood, sampled at week 24, from a patient treated with tofacitinib. The clonotype was recovered from a human donor with alopecia areata. The CDR3 protein is CASSPPGLQNTGELFF. The CDR3 bases are TGTGCCAGCAGTCCTCCGGGACTACAGAACACCGGGGAGCTGTTTTTT.